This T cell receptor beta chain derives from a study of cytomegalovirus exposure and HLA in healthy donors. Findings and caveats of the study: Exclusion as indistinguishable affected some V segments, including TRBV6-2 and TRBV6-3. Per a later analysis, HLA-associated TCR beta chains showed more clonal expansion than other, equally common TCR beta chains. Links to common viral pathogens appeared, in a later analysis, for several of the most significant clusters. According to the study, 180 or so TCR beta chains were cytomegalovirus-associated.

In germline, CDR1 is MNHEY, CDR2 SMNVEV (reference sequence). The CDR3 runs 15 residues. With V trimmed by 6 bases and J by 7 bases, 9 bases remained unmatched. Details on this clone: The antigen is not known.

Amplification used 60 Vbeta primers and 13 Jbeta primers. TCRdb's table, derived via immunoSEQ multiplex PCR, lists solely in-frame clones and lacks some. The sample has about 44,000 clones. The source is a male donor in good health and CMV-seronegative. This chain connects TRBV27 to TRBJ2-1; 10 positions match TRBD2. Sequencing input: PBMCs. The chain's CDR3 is CASSQAGGPGNEQFF. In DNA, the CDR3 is TGTGCCAGCAGCCAAGCGGGAGGGCCGGGGAATGAGCAGTTCTTC.